The next 11 T cell receptor beta chains were all read from a single sample in a study of shared clonotypes between healthy human individuals. TCRdb's table, derived via immunoSEQ multiplex PCR, lists solely in-frame clones and lacks some. The sample lists about half a million clones, over 70% occurring once. Material: PBMCs. These receptors came from a woman in her 40s in good health. Some clones in this sample may be carry-over from other donors' samples.

This clone was observed a single time. The V call is TRBV7-8, the J call TRBJ1-3; TRBD1 might be the D (5 bases). CDR3 size: 17 residues. Germline values: CDR1 SGHVS, CDR2 FQNEAQ. V lost 2 bases and J 7 bases, leaving 21 bases between the germline ends. The CDR3 sequence is CASSLSFRPGPVNTIYF. CDR3 in DNA: TGTGCCAGCAGCTTAAGTTTCCGTCCGGGACCGGTCAACACCATATATTTT.

This chain connects TRBV11-2 to TRBJ2-7; the D gene is possibly TRBD1 (6 bases). The germline gives CDR1 SGHAT, CDR2 FQNNGV. The CDR3 loop spans 14 amino acids. The germline V and J ends were trimmed by 3 bases and 3 bases, with 12 bases remaining between them. CDR3 sequence reads: CASSFSGQLYEQYF. CDR3 DNA sequence: TGTGCCAGCAGCTTTTCGGGACAACTCTACGAGCAGTACTTC.

V gene TRBV18 combines with J gene TRBJ2-1; 12 nucleotides line up with TRBD2. J was trimmed by 8 bases and V by 3 bases; bases with no gene match: 8. Looked up from germline, CDR1 is KGHSH and CDR2 is LQKENI. CDR3 size: 16 residues. The chain's CDR3 is CASSPLAGGPTDEQFF. CDR3 nucleotides: TGTGCCAGCTCACCCCTAGCGGGAGGGCCAACTGATGAGCAGTTCTTC.

Only a few counts were recorded for this clone. This chain joins TRBV9 and TRBJ2-7, with 7 bases lining up with TRBD1. The CDR3 runs 14 residues. Germline loops: CDR1 SGDLS, CDR2 YYNGEE. V lost 4 bases to trimming and J lost 2 bases; unmatched junction nucleotides: 6. This chain's CDR3 is CASSLGQNTYEQYF. The CDR3 DNA follows: TGTGCCAGCAGCTTGGGACAGAACACCTACGAGCAGTACTTC.

This clone occurred many times. Other DNA sequences from this sample encode an identical CDR3 as well. V usage is TRBV9 and J usage is TRBJ1-1; D perhaps matches TRBD1 (5 bases). Germline-derived CDR1 and CDR2 are SGDLS and YYNGEE. Trimming stripped 4 bases from V and 5 bases from J, with 15 bases between. This CDR3 is built from 14 residues. The chain's CDR3 is CASSPRQGGTEAFF. In nucleotides, the CDR3 is TGTGCCAGCAGCCCGCGCCAGGGTGGAACTGAAGCTTTCTTT.

This clone was seen once. The rearrangement links TRBV27 to TRBJ2-3, with a possible D match to TRBD1 (6 bases). Germline V CDR1 and CDR2: MNHEY, SMNVEV (reference sequence). V shed 5 bases and J shed 8 bases, with 17 bases lying between them. The CDR3 sequence is 14 residues long. The chain's CDR3 is CASSGTRDTGTQYF. The CDR3 region has the DNA TGTGCCAGCAGTGGAACCCGGGACACGGGTACGCAGTATTTT.

The chain is built from TRBV6-6 and TRBJ2-7; D unresolved. The V gene lost 5 bases and the J gene lost 6 bases, with 14 bases spanning the gap. This CDR3 has 13 residues. Germline CDR1 is MNHNY and CDR2 is SVGAGI (reference sequence). The CDR3 nucleotides read TGTGCCAGCAGTCCTCGACTCCTGACCGAGCAGTACTTC. Translating gives CASSPRLLTEQYF.

This clone occurred once. With a much larger clone just one base away, this may be a read error. Additional DNA sequences in this sample encode the identical CDR3. V gene TRBV6-4 combines with J gene TRBJ2-6; D possibly corresponds to TRBD1 (5 bases). The germline V gene has CDR1 MRHNA and CDR2 SNTAGT. The CDR3 runs 16 residues. The CDR3 here is CASSVDSFSGANVLTF. DNA for the CDR3: TGTGCCAGCAGTGTAGACAGCTTCTCTGGGGCCAACGTCCTGACTTTT.

This clone was recorded at least ten times. The V call is TRBV9, the J call TRBJ2-3; D gene uncertain. V lost 4 bases, J lost 2 bases, and 17 bases lay in between. Germline CDR1 SGDLS, CDR2 YYNGEE. This CDR3 comprises 16 residues. The CDR3 sequence is CASSLGPLPPTDTQYF. The CDR3 DNA is TGTGCCAGCAGCTTAGGGCCGCTCCCCCCCACAGATACGCAGTATTTT.

The chain has TRBV5-4 and TRBJ2-1, with 8 bases fitting TRBD2. The CDR3 consists of 16 residues. CDR1 and CDR2 from the germline V gene are SGHNT and YYREEE (reference sequence). With V trimmed by 0 bases and J by 7 bases, 9 bases remained unmatched. The CDR3 protein is CASSLGSGRADNEQFF. As DNA, the CDR3 is TGTGCCAGCAGCTTGGGGTCCGGGAGGGCCGATAATGAGCAGTTCTTC.

J is TRBJ2-2 and V is TRBV7-8; 14 positions agree with TRBD2. V was pared by 0 bases and J by 6 bases, with 6 bases of the junction left unmatched. Germline values: CDR1 SGHVS, CDR2 FQNEAQ. The CDR3 has 18 residues. The CDR3 is CASSLARLTSGRAGELFF. In nucleotides, the CDR3 is TGTGCCAGCAGCTTAGCGCGGCTGACTAGCGGGAGGGCCGGGGAGCTGTTTTTT. The whole variable domain, filled in from reference TRBV7-8 and TRBJ2-2, reads GAGVSQSPRYKVAKRGQDVALRCDPISGHVSLFWYQQALGQGPEFLTYFQNEAQLDKSGLPSDRFFAERPEGSVSTLKIQRTQQEDSAVYLCASSLARLTSGRAGELFFGEGSRLTVL.